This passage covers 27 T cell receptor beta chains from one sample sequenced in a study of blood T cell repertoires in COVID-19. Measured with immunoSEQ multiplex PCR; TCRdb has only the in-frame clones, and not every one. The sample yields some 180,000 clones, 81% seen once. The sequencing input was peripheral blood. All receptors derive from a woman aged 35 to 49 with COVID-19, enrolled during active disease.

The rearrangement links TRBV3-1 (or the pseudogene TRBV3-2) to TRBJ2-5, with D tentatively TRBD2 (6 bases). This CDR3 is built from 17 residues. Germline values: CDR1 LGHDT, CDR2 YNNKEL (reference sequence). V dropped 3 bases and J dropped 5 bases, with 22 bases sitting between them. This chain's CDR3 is CASSHDIGPGEMETQYF. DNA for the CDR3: TGTGCCAGCAGCCACGATATCGGACCGGGAGAGATGGAGACCCAGTACTTC.

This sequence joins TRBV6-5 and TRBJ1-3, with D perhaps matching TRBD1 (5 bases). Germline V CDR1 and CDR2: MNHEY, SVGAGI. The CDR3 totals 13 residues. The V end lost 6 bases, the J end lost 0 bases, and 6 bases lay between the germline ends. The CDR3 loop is CASRQVSGNTIYF. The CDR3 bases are TGTGCCAGCAGACAGGTCTCTGGAAACACCATATATTTT.

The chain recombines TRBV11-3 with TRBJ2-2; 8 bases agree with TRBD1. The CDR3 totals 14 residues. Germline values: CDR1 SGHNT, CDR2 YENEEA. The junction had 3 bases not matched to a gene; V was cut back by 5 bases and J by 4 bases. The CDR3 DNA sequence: TGTGCCAGCAGCCTAGGACAGGGCACCGGGGAGCTGTTTTTT. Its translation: CASSLGQGTGELFF.

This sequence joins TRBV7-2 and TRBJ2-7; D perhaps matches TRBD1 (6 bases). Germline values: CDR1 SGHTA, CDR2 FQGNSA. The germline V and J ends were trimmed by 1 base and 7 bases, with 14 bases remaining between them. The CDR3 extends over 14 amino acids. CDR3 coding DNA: TGTGCCAGCAGCTTAGGTAACAGGGTCGGAGAGCAGTACTTC. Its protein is CASSLGNRVGEQYF.

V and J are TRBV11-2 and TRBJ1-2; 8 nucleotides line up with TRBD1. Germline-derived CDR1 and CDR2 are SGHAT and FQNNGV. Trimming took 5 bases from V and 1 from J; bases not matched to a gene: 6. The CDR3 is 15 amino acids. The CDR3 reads CASSLGQGDNYGYTF. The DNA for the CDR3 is TGTGCCAGCAGCCTTGGACAGGGAGATAACTATGGCTACACCTTC.

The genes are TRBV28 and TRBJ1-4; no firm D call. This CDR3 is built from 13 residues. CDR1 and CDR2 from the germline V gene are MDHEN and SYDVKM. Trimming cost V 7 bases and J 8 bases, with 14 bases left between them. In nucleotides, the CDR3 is TGTGCCAGCACTGTCCAGGTGGGCGAAAAACTGTTTTTT. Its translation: CASTVQVGEKLFF.

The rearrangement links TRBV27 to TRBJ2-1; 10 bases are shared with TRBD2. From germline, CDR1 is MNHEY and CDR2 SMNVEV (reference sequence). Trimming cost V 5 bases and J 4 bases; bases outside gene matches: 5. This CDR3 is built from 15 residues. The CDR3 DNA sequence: TGTGCCAGCAGTCCCGGGACTAGCGAGTACAATGAGCAGTTCTTC. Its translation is CASSPGTSEYNEQFF.

The CDR3 spells CASSQEGRYQPQHF. CDR3 in DNA: TGCGCCAGCAGCCAAGAGGGGCGTTATCAGCCCCAGCATTTT. The rearrangement links TRBV4-1 to TRBJ1-5, with D perhaps TRBD1 (5 bases). V was clipped by 0 bases and J by 5 bases, with 8 bases between them. The CDR3 is made up of 14 amino acids. Germline V gene lookup returns CDR1 MGHRA and CDR2 YSYEKL.

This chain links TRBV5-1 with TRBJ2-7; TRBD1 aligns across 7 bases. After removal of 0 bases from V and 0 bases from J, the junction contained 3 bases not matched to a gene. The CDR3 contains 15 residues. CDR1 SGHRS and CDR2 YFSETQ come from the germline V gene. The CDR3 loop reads CASSLAAGGSYEQYF. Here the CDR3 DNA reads TGCGCCAGCAGCTTGGCCGCAGGGGGCTCCTACGAGCAGTACTTC.

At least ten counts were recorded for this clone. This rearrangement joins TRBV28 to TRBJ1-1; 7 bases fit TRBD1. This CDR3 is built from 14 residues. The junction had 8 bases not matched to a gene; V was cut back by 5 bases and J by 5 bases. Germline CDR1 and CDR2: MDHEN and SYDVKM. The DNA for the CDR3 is TGTGCCAGCAGTCGCCTGACAGGGAAGACTGAAGCTTTCTTT. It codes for CASSRLTGKTEAFF. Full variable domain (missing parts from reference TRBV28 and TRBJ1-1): DVKVTQSSRYLVKRTGEKVFLECVQDMDHENMFWYRQDPGLGLRLIYFSYDVKMKEKGDIPEGYSVSREKKERFSLILESASTNQTSMYLCASSRLTGKTEAFFGQGTRLTVV.

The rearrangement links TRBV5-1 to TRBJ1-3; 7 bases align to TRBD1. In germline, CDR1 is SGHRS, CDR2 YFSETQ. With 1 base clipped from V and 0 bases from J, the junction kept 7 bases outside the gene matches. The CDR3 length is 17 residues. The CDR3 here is CASSLFEGAYSGNTIYF. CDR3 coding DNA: TGCGCCAGCAGCTTGTTTGAGGGGGCCTACTCTGGAAACACCATATATTTT.

The CDR3 nucleotides read TGCAGCGTTGAAAAACCGGGACAGGGGGCAGTTGGGCAGTTCTTC. Translation: CSVEKPGQGAVGQFF. The chain employs TRBV29-1 and TRBJ2-1; TRBD1 agrees at 12 bases. CDR1 and CDR2 from the germline V gene are SQVTM and ANQGSEA. The CDR3 spans 15 residues. V was clipped by 2 bases and J by 12 bases; unmatched bases: 11.

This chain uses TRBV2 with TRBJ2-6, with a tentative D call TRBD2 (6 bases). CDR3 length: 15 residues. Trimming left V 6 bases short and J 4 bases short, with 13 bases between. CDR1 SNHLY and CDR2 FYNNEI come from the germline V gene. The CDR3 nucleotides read TGTGCCAGCAGAAGTGCGGCGGGAGGGGCCAACGTCCTGACTTTC. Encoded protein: CASRSAAGGANVLTF.

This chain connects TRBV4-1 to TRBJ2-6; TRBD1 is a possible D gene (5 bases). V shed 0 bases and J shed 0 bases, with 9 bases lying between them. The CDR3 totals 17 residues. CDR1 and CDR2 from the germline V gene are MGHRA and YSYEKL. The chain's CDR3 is CASSQEGHGSGANVLTF. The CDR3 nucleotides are TGCGCCAGCAGCCAAGAAGGACATGGCTCTGGGGCCAACGTCCTGACTTTC.

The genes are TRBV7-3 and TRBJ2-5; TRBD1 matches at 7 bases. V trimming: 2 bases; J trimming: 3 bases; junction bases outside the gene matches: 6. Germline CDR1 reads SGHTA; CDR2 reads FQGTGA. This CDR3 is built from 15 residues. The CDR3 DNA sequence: TGTGCCAGCAGCTTAGGATTAACAGGGGAAGAGACCCAGTACTTC. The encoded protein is CASSLGLTGEETQYF.

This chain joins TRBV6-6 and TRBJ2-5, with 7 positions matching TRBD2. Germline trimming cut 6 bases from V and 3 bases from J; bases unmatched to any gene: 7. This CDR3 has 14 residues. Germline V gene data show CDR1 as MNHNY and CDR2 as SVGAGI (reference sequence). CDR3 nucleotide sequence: TGTGCCAGCAGCCTAGGCGGGAGTAAAGAGACCCAGTACTTC. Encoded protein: CASSLGGSKETQYF.

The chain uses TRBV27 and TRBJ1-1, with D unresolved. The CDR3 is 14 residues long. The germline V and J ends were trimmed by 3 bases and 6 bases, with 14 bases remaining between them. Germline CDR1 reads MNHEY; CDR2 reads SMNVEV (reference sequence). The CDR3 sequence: CASSLTTNSPEAFF. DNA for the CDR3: TGTGCCAGCAGTTTGACAACGAATTCCCCTGAAGCTTTCTTT.

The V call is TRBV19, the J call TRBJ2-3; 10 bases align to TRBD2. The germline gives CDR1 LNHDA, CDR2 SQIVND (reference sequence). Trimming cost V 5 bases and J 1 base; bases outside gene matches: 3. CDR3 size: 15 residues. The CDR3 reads CASSRAGGGTDTQYF. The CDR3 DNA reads TGTGCCAGTAGTCGAGCGGGAGGGGGCACAGATACGCAGTATTTT.

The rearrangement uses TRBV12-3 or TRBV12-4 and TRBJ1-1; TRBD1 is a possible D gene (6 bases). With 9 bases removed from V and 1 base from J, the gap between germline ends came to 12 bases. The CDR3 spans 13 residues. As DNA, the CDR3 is TGTGCCAGTAGGCAGGGGCGGAACACTGAAGCTTTCTTT. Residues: CASRQGRNTEAFF.

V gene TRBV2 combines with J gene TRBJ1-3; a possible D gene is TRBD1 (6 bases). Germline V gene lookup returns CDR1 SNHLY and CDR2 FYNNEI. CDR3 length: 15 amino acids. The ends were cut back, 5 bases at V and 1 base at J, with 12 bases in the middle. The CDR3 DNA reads TGTGCCAGCAGTAACAGGGAAGGGTCTGGAAACACCATATATTTT. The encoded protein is CASSNREGSGNTIYF.

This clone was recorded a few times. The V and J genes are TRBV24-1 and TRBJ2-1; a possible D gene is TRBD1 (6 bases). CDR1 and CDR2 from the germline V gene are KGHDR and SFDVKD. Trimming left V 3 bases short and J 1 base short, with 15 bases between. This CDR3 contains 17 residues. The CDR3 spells CATSDPGPTGSYNEQFF. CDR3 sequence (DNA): TGTGCCACCAGTGATCCGGGCCCCACAGGGTCCTACAATGAGCAGTTCTTC.

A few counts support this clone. CDR3 in amino acids: CASSPPKGQDYNSPLHF. The CDR3 nucleotides are TGTGCCAGCAGCCCACCCAAAGGACAGGACTATAATTCACCCCTCCACTTT. The chain uses TRBV11-3 and TRBJ1-6; 7 bases are shared with TRBD1. This CDR3 is 17 amino acids long. Germline CDR1 is SGHNT and CDR2 is YENEEA. J was trimmed by 3 bases and V by 5 bases; bases with no gene match: 10.

CDR3 sequence (DNA): TGTGCCAGCAGCGACGACCCCGGGACAGACTATGGCTACACCTTC. This gives the protein CASSDDPGTDYGYTF. The chain recombines TRBV3-1 (or the pseudogene TRBV3-2) with TRBJ1-2; 7 nucleotides align to TRBD1. J gave up 3 bases and V 5 bases, and 9 bases lay outside the gene matches. Germline CDR1 LGHDT, CDR2 YNNKEL (reference sequence). There are 15 residues in the CDR3.

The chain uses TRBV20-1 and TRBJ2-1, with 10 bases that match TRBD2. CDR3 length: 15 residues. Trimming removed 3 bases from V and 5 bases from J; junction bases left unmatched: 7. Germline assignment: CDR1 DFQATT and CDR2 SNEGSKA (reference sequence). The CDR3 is CSASRASGGNNEQFF. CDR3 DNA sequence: TGCAGTGCTAGTAGGGCTAGCGGGGGAAACAATGAGCAGTTCTTC.

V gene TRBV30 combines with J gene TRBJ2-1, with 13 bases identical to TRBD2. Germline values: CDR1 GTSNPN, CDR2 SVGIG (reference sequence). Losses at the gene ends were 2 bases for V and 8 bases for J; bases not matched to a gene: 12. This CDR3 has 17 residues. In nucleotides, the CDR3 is TGTGCCTGGAGTAGGACTAGCGGGAGTGATTTAATCGATGAGCAGTTCTTC. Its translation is CAWSRTSGSDLIDEQFF.

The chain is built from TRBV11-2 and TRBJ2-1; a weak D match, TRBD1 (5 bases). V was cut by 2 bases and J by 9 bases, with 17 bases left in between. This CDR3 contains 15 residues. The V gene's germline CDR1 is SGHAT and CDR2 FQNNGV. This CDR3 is CASSLFVAGLGEQFF. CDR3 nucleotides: TGTGCCAGCAGCTTATTTGTGGCAGGGCTCGGTGAGCAGTTCTTC.

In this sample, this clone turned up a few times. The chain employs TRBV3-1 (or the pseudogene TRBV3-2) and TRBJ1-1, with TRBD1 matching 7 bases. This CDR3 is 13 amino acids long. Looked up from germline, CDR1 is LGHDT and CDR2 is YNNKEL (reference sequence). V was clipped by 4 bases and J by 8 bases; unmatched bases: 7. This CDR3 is CASSRLGTEEAFF. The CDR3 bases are TGTGCCAGCAGCCGTCTAGGGACAGAGGAAGCTTTCTTT.